This passage covers 30 T cell receptor beta chains from one sample sequenced in a study of tumor-infiltrating lymphocytes in primary liver carcinoma. Scientists recovered RNA and DNA together from around 18-30 mg of unsorted bulk tissue. Synthesis of TCR beta cDNA was carried out from around 500 ng total RNA with a constant-region primer. Nested multiplex PCR, run for three rounds with slightly modified ARM-PCR, yielded TCR beta libraries. Use of TRBV1-TRBV30 forward primers with a C-beta reverse primer characterized the first two PCR rounds, which lasted roughly 11 cycles each. TCRdb used MiXCR to reprocess the multiplex PCR reads, holding one entry per CDR3 protein. This table holds around 29,000 distinct CDR3 sequences, roughly 70% found once. Sequenced: liver tumor tissue from sampling region 3. Subset meaning: tumor region T3, left-lateral pole. These receptors were obtained from a young woman with primary liver carcinoma and hepatitis B virus infection.

The chain joins TRBV4-2 to TRBJ2-7; maybe TRBD2 (6 bases). Trimming cost V 11 bases and J 4 bases, with 18 bases left between them. From germline, CDR1 is LGHNA and CDR2 YNFKEQ. The CDR3 is 13 amino acids. CDR3: CAGSRDWGYEQYF. For the CDR3, the DNA is TGTGCCGGTAGCCGGGACTGGGGTTACGAGCAGTACTTC.

As concerns this clonotype: Likely a read error: the CDR3 ends without its conserved phenylalanine or tryptophan. The chain joins TRBV12-3 or TRBV12-4 to TRBJ2-1; D not certain. The CDR3 length is 13 residues. The CDR3 DNA sequence: TGTGCCAGCAATTTGGGGTGGTACACTGAGCAGTTCCTC. It encodes CASNLGWYTEQFL.

V gene TRBV24-1 combines with J gene TRBJ2-1; possible D gene TRBD1, 6 bases. CDR1 is KGHDR and CDR2 is SFDVKD in the germline V gene. The CDR3 contains 15 residues. As DNA, the CDR3 is TGTACTACCAGGGGAAAGGACAGCACCTACAATGAGCAGTTCTTC. This sequence encodes CTTRGKDSTYNEQFF.

Concerning this clonotype itself: A much larger clone differs by one base, so this may be a read error. The chain carries TRBV6-6 and TRBJ2-2, with a weak D call TRBD1 (6 bases). Trimming removed 6 bases at V and 10 bases at J, with 24 bases between. CDR1 is MNHNY and CDR2 is SVGAGI in the germline V gene (reference sequence). The length of the CDR3 is 16 residues. CDR3 in amino acids: CASSQVRGEAVEELFF. In DNA, the CDR3 is TGTGCCAGCAGCCAGGTCAGGGGCGAGGCGGTCGAGGAGCTGTTTTTT.

This clonotype was seen once. The junction and the germline gene differ at one end; a read error may be behind it. V is TRBV6-1 and J is TRBJ1-1; no reliable D call. Germline assignment: CDR1 MNHNS and CDR2 SASEGT. This CDR3 is 15 amino acids long. The DNA for the CDR3 is TGTGCCAGCAATGAATTTATGTCTTACGGTTCTGAAGCTTTCTTT. Its translation: CASNEFMSYGSEAFF.

The rearrangement uses TRBV4-3 and TRBJ2-1; the D gene is possibly TRBD2 (6 bases). The CDR3 length is 16 residues. Germline V gives CDR1 LGHNA, CDR2 YSLEER. V was cut by 7 bases and J by 4 bases, with 20 bases left in between. In nucleotides, the CDR3 is TGCGCCAGCAAACAAGATGCGGGAAGCTCTTACAATGAGCAGTTCTTC. It translates to CASKQDAGSSYNEQFF.

V gene TRBV10-3 combines with J gene TRBJ1-1; D perhaps matches TRBD1 (6 bases). Germline CDR1 and CDR2: ENHRY and SYGVKD. The CDR3 loop spans 15 amino acids. Trimming left V 6 bases short and J 13 bases short, with 27 bases between. The CDR3 here is CAISTGTTLNTEIFF. DNA for the CDR3: TGTGCCATCAGCACAGGGACAACGCTGAACACTGAAATTTTCTTT.

Notes on this clonotype: A read error may produce the germline difference seen at one junction end. The chain uses TRBV4-2 and TRBJ2-7; D is tentatively TRBD1 or TRBD2 (5 bases each). This CDR3 is 17 amino acids long. Germline assignment: CDR1 LGHNA and CDR2 YNFKEQ. CDR3 nucleotides: TGTGCCAGCAGCCCCGGGATAGCTAGCAGTGGGACCTACGAGCAGTGCTTC. This encodes CASSPGIASSGTYEQCF.

The chain couples TRBV15 to TRBJ1-5; the D is unclear. Trimming pared 0 bases from V and 4 bases from J, leaving 7 bases between. Germline V CDR1 and CDR2: LNHNV, YYDKDF (reference sequence). The CDR3 consists of 14 residues. CDR3 sequence: CATSRDSSNQPQHF. The DNA for the CDR3 is TGTGCCACCAGCAGAGACTCTAGTAATCAGCCCCAGCATTTT.

V is TRBV6-6 and J is TRBJ1-5; TRBD1 is a possible D gene (5 bases). V dropped 8 bases and J dropped 8 bases, with 19 bases sitting between them. CDR1 is MNHNY, CDR2 SVGAGI, per germline (reference sequence). CDR3 size: 14 residues. CDR3 in amino acids: CASQGGFGDKPQHF. Written as DNA, the CDR3 is TGTGCCAGCCAGGGAGGCTTTGGCGATAAGCCCCAGCATTTT.

The genes are TRBV11-2 and TRBJ2-7; D might be TRBD2 (6 bases). V lost 6 bases to trimming and J lost 3 bases, with 24 bases between them. This CDR3 region has 17 residues. Germline loops: CDR1 SGHAT, CDR2 FQNNGV. The CDR3 reads CASSITGGRSWIYEQYF. CDR3 nucleotides: TGTGCCAGCAGTATCACAGGAGGGAGATCTTGGATCTACGAGCAGTACTTC.

The sample holds many counts of this clonotype. The rearrangement links TRBV28 to TRBJ2-3, with TRBD1 identical over 8 bases. CDR1 is MDHEN, CDR2 SYDVKM, per germline. The CDR3 is made up of 14 amino acids. V was clipped by 6 bases and J by 1 base; unmatched bases: 3. The CDR3 nucleotides are TGTGCCAGCAGGGACAGGGCTGGCACAGATACGCAGTATTTT. It specifies CASRDRAGTDTQYF.

Concerning this clonotype itself: Germline is not matched at one junction end, which may reflect a read error. This rearrangement joins TRBV6-5 to TRBJ2-7; 9 bases line up with TRBD1. The CDR3 sequence is 15 residues long. CDR1 is MNHEY, CDR2 SVGAGI, per germline. The CDR3 region has the DNA TGTGCCAGAAGTTACAAGGACAGGGGCTCCTACGAGCAGTACTTC. Its protein product is CARSYKDRGSYEQYF.

This CDR3 is CASNFWAGGVHEQYF. CDR3 DNA sequence: TGTGCCAGCAATTTTTGGGCGGGGGGCGTGCACGAGCAGTACTTC. The rearrangement joins TRBV28 to TRBJ2-7; 8 bases agree with TRBD2. The CDR3 sequence is 15 residues long. J gave up 5 bases and V 7 bases, and 13 bases lay outside the gene matches. Germline CDR1 is MDHEN and CDR2 is SYDVKM.

This clonotype was detected ten times or more. The V call is TRBV29-1, the J call TRBJ1-5; possibly TRBD1 for D (5 bases). The germline V gene encodes CDR1 SQVTM and CDR2 ANQGSEA. CDR3 length: 16 residues. Trimming stripped 7 bases from V and 0 bases from J, with 19 bases between. This chain's CDR3 is CSAKNGGPFSNQPQHF. The CDR3 DNA reads TGCAGCGCCAAAAATGGGGGACCCTTTAGCAATCAGCCCCAGCATTTT.

As regards this clonotype: A much larger clone lies one base from this, so it may be a read error. The chain carries TRBV29-1 and TRBJ2-1; 8 bases agree with TRBD1. Germline assignment: CDR1 SQVTM and CDR2 ANQGSEA. With V trimmed by 7 bases and J by 11 bases, 25 bases remained unmatched. The CDR3 spans 17 residues. DNA for the CDR3: TGCAGCGCCCCTCGGTTGGAGGGACAGGTTTTCTACATTAAGCAGTTCTTC. It translates to CSAPRLEGQVFYIKQFF.

This clonotype has a handful of counts. The conserved phenylalanine or tryptophan normally closing the CDR3 is absent here, so this likely arose from a read error. No DNA is shown, since the ends of the CDR3 on it are uncertain; the CDR3 is the one TCRdb lists. This chain uses TRBV5-8 with TRBJ2-6. CDR1 is SGHTS and CDR2 is YDEGEE in the germline V gene. Inclusive of both ends, the CDR3 amounts to 16 amino acids. The CDR3 region is CASTVTGFSGADVLTS.

This clonotype was seen only once. At one end, the junction sequence differs from germline, possibly due to a read error. The genes are TRBV11-2 and TRBJ1-1, with 8 bases that match TRBD1. CDR1 is SGHAT, CDR2 FQNNGV, per germline. The CDR3 has 14 amino acids. DNA of the CDR3: TGTGCCGGCAGATATACAGGGGGGGGGACTGAAGCTTTCTTT. Its protein is CAGRYTGGGTEAFF. Drawing the rest from reference TRBV11-2 and TRBJ1-1, the complete variable domain is EAGVAQSPRYKIIEKRQSVAFWCNPISGHATLYWYQQILGQGPKLLIQFQNNGVVDDSQLPKDRFSAERLKGVDSTLKIQPAKLEDSAVYLCAGRYTGGGTEAFFGQGTRLTVV.

For this clonotype: The CDR3 carries no conserved terminal phenylalanine or tryptophan, so it likely arises from a read error. The V call is TRBV11-1, the J call TRBJ2-2; D perhaps matches TRBD1 (5 bases). Germline values: CDR1 SGHAT, CDR2 FQDESV (reference sequence). CDR3 length: 14 amino acids. This chain's CDR3 is CPSRQSLDTGELFI. Written as DNA, the CDR3 is TGTCCCAGCAGACAGAGCCTTGACACCGGGGAGCTGTTTATT.

The chain recombines TRBV6-5 with TRBJ2-7; unclear D gene. V was shortened by 9 bases and J by 0 bases, with 18 bases between the two germline ends. The CDR3 sequence is 15 residues long. CDR1 is MNHEY, CDR2 SVGAGI, per germline. The CDR3 sequence: CARTYKDGSSYEQYF. In DNA form, the CDR3 reads TGTGCCAGAACTTACAAGGACGGCAGCTCCTACGAGCAGTACTTC.

This clonotype was counted a few times. At one end the junction does not follow the germline gene, possibly because of a read error. The chain uses TRBV6-5 and TRBJ2-3; possible D gene TRBD2, 5 bases. CDR1 MNHEY and CDR2 SVGAGI come from the germline V gene. The CDR3 covers 13 residues. CDR3 sequence: CGSGPRPADTQYF. The CDR3 nucleotides read TGTGGCAGCGGCCCCCGACCCGCAGATACGCAGTATTTT.

As regards this clonotype: Mismatch with germline at one junction end may stem from a read error. The rearrangement joins TRBV29-1 to TRBJ1-1; TRBD1 matches 7 bases. In germline, CDR1 is SQVTM, CDR2 ANQGSEA. The CDR3 totals 12 residues. The CDR3 nucleotides read TGCAGAATAGGACAGGTGAACACTGATGCTTTCTTT. It encodes CRIGQVNTDAFF.

A few counts support this clonotype. The J gene is TRBJ1-1, the V gene TRBV11-2; D perhaps matches TRBD1 (5 bases). Trimming removed 6 bases at V and 6 bases at J, with 17 bases between. This CDR3 comprises 14 residues. Germline loops: CDR1 SGHAT, CDR2 FQNNGV. The CDR3 reads CASRYREGRAEAFF. DNA for the CDR3: TGTGCCAGCAGATATAGGGAGGGGAGGGCTGAAGCTTTCTTT. The full variable domain, rest sourced from reference TRBV11-2 and TRBJ1-1, is EAGVAQSPRYKIIEKRQSVAFWCNPISGHATLYWYQQILGQGPKLLIQFQNNGVVDDSQLPKDRFSAERLKGVDSTLKIQPAKLEDSAVYLCASRYREGRAEAFFGQGTRLTVV.

Points on this clonotype: Without the conserved terminal phenylalanine or tryptophan, this CDR3 likely stems from a read error. The V and J genes are TRBV29-1 and TRBJ1-2; 7 positions match TRBD1. This CDR3 spans 13 amino acids. From germline, CDR1 is SQVTM and CDR2 ANQGSEA. CDR3 amino acids: CGVTPWTGEGYTS. Written as DNA, the CDR3 is TGCGGCGTTACGCCTTGGACAGGAGAAGGCTACACCTCC.

Points on this clonotype: One base away lies a much larger clone, so this may be a sequencing read error. The V call is TRBV29-1, the J call TRBJ2-5; 10 nucleotides align to TRBD1. CDR1 and CDR2 (germline): SQVTM, ANQGSEA. The CDR3 is made up of 15 amino acids. CDR3 amino acids: CSVEGGTGDQEIQYF. The CDR3 DNA sequence: TGCAGCGTGGAAGGGGGGACAGGGGACCAAGAGATCCAGTACTTC.

On this clonotype itself: Likely a read error: the CDR3 ends without its conserved phenylalanine or tryptophan. V gene TRBV5-5 combines with J gene TRBJ2-7; TRBD1 agrees at 7 bases. The CDR3 contains 14 residues. The germline V gene encodes CDR1 SGHKS and CDR2 YYEKEE (reference sequence). Losses at the gene ends were 1 base for V and 3 bases for J; bases not matched to a gene: 4. DNA for the CDR3: TGTGCCAGCAGCTTGTATTGGGACAGCTACGAGCAGTACCTC. Translating it yields CASSLYWDSYEQYL.

Notes on this clonotype: The junction does not match germline at one end; this may be a read error. The rearrangement joins TRBV11-2 to TRBJ1-1; TRBD1 is a possible D gene (6 bases). This CDR3 is built from 20 residues. Germline V gene sequence: CDR1 SGHAT, CDR2 FQNNGV. The CDR3 loop is CASSARDGGRKRWSNTEAFF. CDR3 coding DNA: TGTGCCAGCAGCGCTCGGGACGGGGGGCGTAAGAGGTGGAGTAACACTGAGGCTTTCTTT.

As concerns this clonotype: The junction departs from the called germline gene at one end, perhaps through a read error. V is TRBV29-1 and J is TRBJ2-3, with a possible D match to TRBD1 (6 bases). This CDR3 is built from 13 residues. The germline CDR1 and CDR2 sequences are SQVTM and ANQGSEA. CDR3 sequence reads: CSVAATGTDTQYF. CDR3 in DNA: TGCAGCGTTGCGGCGACAGGCACAGATACCCAGTATTTT.

This clonotype appeared a single time. The conserved phenylalanine or tryptophan normally closing the CDR3 is absent here, so this likely arose from a read error. V is TRBV29-1 and J is TRBJ1-1; no reliable D call. The CDR3 sequence is 10 residues long. CDR1 is SQVTM, CDR2 ANQGSEA, per germline. The CDR3 DNA reads TGCAGCGCTGAAGAGGAGGAAGCTTTCCTT. Its protein is CSAEEEEAFL.

A remark on this clonotype: Relative to the germline gene, one junction end is altered; a read error may explain this. This chain connects TRBV5-6 to TRBJ1-2; D is unclear. The CDR3 contains 12 residues. In germline, CDR1 is SGHDT, CDR2 YYEEEE. CDR3 protein: CASSFGVEDYTF. In DNA, the CDR3 is TGTGCCAGTAGCTTCGGGGTGGAGGACTACACCTTC.